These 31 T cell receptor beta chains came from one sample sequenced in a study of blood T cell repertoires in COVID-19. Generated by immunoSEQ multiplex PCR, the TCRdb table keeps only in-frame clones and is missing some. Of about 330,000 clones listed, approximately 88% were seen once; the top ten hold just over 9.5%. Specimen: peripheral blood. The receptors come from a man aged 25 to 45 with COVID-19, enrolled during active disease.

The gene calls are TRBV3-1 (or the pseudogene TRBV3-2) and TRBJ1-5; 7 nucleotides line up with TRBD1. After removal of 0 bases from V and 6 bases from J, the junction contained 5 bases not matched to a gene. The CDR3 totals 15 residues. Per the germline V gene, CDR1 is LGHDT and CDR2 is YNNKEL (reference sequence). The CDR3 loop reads CASSQDTGVSQPQHF. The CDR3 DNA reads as TGTGCCAGCAGCCAAGACACAGGGGTTTCTCAGCCCCAGCATTTT.

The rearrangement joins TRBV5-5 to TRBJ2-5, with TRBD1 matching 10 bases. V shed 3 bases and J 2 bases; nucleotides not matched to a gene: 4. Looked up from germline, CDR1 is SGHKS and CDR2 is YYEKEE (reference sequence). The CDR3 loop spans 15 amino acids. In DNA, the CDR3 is TGTGCCAGCAGCTCCGGGACAGGGGAACAAGAGACCCAGTACTTC. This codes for CASSSGTGEQETQYF.

Written as DNA, the CDR3 is TGTGCCAGCGAACCCGGGACAGGGGGGCTGAACACTGAAGCTTTCTTT. This sequence encodes CASEPGTGGLNTEAFF. The V call is TRBV7-9, the J call TRBJ1-1, with 11 positions matching TRBD1. Germline V lookup: CDR1 SEHNR, CDR2 FQNEAQ (reference sequence). Trimming took 8 bases from V and 0 from J; bases not matched to a gene: 8. CDR3 length equals 16 residues. Full variable domain (missing parts from reference TRBV7-9 and TRBJ1-1): DTGVSQNPRHKITKRGQNVTFRCDPISEHNRLYWYRQTLGQGPEFLTYFQNEAQLEKSRLLSDRFSAERPKGSFSTLEIQRTEQGDSAMYLCASEPGTGGLNTEAFFGQGTRLTVV.

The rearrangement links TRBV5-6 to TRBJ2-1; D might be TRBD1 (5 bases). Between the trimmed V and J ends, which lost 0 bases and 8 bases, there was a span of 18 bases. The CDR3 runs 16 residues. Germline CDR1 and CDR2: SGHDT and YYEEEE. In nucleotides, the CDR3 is TGTGCCAGCAGCTTGGCGGCAGGGTGGAAACTCGATGAGCAGTTCTTC. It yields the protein CASSLAAGWKLDEQFF.

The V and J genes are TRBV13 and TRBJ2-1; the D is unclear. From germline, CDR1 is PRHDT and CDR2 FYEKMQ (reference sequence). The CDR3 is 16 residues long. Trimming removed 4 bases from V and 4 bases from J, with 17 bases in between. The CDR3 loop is CASSSVNGGEYNEQFF. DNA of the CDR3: TGTGCCAGCAGCTCGGTGAACGGCGGCGAGTACAATGAGCAGTTCTTC.

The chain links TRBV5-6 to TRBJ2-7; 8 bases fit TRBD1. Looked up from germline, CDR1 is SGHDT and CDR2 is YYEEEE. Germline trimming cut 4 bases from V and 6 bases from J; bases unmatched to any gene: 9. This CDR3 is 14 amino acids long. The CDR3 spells CASSHSLTGVEQYF. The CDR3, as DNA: TGTGCCAGCAGCCACAGTCTGACAGGGGTCGAGCAGTACTTC.

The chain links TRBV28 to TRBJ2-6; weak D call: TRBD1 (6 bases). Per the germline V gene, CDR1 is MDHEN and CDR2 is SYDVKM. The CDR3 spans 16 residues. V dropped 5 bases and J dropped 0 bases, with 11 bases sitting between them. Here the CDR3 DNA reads TGTGCCAGCAGTGGAACAGGGTTCTCTGGGGCCAACGTCCTGACTTTC. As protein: CASSGTGFSGANVLTF.

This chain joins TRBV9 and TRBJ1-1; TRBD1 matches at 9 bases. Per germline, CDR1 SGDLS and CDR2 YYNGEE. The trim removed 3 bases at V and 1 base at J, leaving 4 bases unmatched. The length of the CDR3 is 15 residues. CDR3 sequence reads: CASSAWGQGNTEAFF. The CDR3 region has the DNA TGTGCCAGCAGCGCCTGGGGACAGGGGAACACTGAAGCTTTCTTT.

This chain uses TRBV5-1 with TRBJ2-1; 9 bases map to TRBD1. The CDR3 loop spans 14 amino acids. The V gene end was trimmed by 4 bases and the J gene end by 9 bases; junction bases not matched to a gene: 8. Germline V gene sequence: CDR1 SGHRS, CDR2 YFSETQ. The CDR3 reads CASSPGQGWAEQFF. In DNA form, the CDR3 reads TGCGCCAGCAGCCCTGGACAGGGGTGGGCTGAGCAGTTCTTC.

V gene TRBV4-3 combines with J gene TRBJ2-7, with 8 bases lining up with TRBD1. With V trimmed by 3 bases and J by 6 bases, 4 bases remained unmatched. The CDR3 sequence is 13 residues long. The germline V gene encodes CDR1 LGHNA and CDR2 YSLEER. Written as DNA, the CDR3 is TGCGCCAGCAGCCAGACAGGGGTCAGCGAGCAGTACTTC. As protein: CASSQTGVSEQYF.

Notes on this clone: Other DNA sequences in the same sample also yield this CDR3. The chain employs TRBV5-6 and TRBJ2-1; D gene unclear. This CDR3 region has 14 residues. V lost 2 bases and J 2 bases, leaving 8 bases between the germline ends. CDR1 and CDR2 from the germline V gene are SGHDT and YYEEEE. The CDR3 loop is CASSFGTAYNEQFF. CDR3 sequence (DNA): TGTGCCAGCAGCTTTGGCACAGCCTACAATGAGCAGTTCTTC.

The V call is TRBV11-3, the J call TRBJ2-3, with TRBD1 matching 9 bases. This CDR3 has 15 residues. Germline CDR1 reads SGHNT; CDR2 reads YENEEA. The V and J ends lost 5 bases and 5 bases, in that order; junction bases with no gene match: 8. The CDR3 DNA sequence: TGTGCCAGCAGCCTGGGACAGGGAGAGGGAGATACGCAGTATTTT. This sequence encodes CASSLGQGEGDTQYF.

CDR3 sequence: CASSYSPGESGYTF. CDR3 nucleotide sequence: TGTGCCAGCAGTTACTCCCCAGGGGAGAGTGGCTACACCTTC. The rearrangement links TRBV6-6 to TRBJ1-2; maybe TRBD1 (6 bases). Per the germline V gene, CDR1 is MNHNY and CDR2 is SVGAGI (reference sequence). With 0 bases removed from V and 7 bases from J, the gap between germline ends came to 12 bases. CDR3 size: 14 residues.

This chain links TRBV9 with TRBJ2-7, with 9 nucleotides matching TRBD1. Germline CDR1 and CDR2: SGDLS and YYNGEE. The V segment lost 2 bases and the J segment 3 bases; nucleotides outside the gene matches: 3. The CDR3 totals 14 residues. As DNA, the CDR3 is TGTGCCAGCAGCGTTCGGACAGGGGACTACGAGCAGTACTTC. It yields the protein CASSVRTGDYEQYF.

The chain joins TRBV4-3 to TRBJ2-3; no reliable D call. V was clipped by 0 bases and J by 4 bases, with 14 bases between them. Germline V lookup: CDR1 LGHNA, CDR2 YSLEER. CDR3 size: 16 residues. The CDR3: CASSQEGSRSPDTQYF. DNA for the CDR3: TGCGCCAGCAGCCAAGAAGGAAGTCGGAGCCCAGATACGCAGTATTTT.

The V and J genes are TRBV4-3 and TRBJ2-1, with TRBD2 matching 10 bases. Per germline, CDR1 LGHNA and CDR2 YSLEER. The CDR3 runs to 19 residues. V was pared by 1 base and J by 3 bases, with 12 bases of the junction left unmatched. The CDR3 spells CASSQVAGGRFSNYNEQFF. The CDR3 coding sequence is TGCGCCAGCAGCCAAGTAGCGGGGGGCCGGTTTAGTAACTACAATGAGCAGTTCTTC.

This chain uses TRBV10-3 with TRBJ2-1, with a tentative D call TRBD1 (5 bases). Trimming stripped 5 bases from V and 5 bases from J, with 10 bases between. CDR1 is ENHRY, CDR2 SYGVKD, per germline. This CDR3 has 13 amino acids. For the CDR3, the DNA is TGTGCCATCAGTCCCTTAGGGGACAATGAGCAGTTCTTC. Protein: CAISPLGDNEQFF.

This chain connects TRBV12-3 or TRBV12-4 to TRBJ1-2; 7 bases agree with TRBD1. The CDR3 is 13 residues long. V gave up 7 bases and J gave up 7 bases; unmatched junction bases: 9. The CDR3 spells CASILTGIAGYTF. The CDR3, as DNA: TGTGCCAGCATATTGACAGGGATTGCTGGCTACACCTTC.

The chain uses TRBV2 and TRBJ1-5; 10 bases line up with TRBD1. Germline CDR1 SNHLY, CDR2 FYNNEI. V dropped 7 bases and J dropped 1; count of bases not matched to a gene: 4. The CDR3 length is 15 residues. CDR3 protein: CASNEGQGSNQPQHF. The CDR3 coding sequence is TGTGCCAGCAATGAGGGACAGGGGAGCAATCAGCCCCAGCATTTT.

CDR3 protein: CASSELLRVADTQYF. The CDR3 DNA is TGTGCCAGCAGTGAACTATTACGGGTGGCGGATACGCAGTATTTT. The chain couples TRBV27 to TRBJ2-3; no clear D. The CDR3 runs to 15 residues. Germline assignment: CDR1 MNHEY and CDR2 SMNVEV (reference sequence). The V end was cut by 5 bases, the J end by 6 bases, with 18 bases between.

CDR3: CASSPGGGGSTEAFF. CDR3 nucleotide sequence: TGTGCCAGCAGCCCCGGGGGGGGAGGTAGCACTGAAGCTTTCTTT. This rearrangement joins TRBV5-4 to TRBJ1-1; D is possibly TRBD1 (5 bases). V dropped 4 bases and J dropped 4 bases, with 17 bases sitting between them. Germline CDR1 and CDR2: SGHNT and YYREEE (reference sequence). The CDR3 loop spans 15 amino acids.

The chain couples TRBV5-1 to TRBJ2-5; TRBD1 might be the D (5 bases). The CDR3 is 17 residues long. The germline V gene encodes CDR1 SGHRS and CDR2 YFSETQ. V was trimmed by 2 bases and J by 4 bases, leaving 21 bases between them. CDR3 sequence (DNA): TGCGCCAGCAGCTTACACAGGAGTCAGTCATTCGGAGAGACCCAGTACTTC. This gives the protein CASSLHRSQSFGETQYF.

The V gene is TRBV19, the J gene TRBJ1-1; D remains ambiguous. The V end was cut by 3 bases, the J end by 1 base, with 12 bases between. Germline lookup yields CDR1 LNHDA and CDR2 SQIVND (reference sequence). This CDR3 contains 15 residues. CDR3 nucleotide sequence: TGTGCCAGTAGTATCGTGGGCAGGTCGAACACTGAAGCTTTCTTT. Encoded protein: CASSIVGRSNTEAFF.

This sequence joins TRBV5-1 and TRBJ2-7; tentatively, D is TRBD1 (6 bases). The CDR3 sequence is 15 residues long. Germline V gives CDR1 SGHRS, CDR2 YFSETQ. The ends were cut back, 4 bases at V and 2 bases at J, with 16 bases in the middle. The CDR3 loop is CASSMRGFGTYEQYF. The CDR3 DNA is TGCGCCAGCAGCATGAGGGGGTTCGGGACCTACGAGCAGTACTTC.

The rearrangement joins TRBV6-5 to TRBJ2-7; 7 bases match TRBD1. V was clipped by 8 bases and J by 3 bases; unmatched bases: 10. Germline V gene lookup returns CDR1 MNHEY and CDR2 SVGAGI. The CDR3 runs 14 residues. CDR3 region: CASRSIHRGYEQYF. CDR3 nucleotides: TGTGCCAGCCGGTCGATTCACAGGGGCTACGAGCAGTACTTC.

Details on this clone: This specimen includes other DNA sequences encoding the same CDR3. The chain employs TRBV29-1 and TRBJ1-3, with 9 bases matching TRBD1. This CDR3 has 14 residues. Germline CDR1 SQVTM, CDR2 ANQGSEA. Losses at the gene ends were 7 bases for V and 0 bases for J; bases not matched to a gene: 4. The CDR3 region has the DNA TGCAGCGCCCTGGGACAGGGCTCTGGAAACACCATATATTTT. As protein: CSALGQGSGNTIYF.

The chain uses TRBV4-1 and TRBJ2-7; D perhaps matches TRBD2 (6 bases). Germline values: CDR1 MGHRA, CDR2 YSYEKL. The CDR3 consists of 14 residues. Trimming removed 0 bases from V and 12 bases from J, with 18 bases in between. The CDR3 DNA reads TGCGCCAGCAGCCAAGATTCGAACGGGGGTTCTGCGTACTTC. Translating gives CASSQDSNGGSAYF.

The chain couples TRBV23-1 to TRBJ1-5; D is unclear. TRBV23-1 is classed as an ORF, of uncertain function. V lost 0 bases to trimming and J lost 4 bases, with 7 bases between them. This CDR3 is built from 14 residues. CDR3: CASSQSRINQPQHF. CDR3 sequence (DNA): TGCGCCAGCAGTCAATCGAGGATTAATCAGCCCCAGCATTTT.

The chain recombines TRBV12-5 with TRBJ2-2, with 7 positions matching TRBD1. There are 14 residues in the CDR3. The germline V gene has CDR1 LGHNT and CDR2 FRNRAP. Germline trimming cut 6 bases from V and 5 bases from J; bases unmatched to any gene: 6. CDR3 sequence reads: CASGLDRVTGELFF. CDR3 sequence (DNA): TGTGCTAGTGGGCTAGACAGGGTTACCGGGGAGCTGTTTTTT.

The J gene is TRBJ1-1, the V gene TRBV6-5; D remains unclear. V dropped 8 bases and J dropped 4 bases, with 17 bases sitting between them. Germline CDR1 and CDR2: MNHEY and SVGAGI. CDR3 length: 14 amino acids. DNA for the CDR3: TGTGCCAGCTCAAGGGAGGGTATGTCCACTGAAGCTTTCTTT. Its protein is CASSREGMSTEAFF.

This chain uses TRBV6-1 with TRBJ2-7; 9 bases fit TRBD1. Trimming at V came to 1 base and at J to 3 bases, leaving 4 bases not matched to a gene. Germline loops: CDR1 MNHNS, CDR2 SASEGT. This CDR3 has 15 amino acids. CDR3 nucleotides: TGTGCCAGCAGTGAAGTAACAGGGGGCGGCTACGAGCAGTACTTC. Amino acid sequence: CASSEVTGGGYEQYF.